This entry concerns a single TCR beta chain. These data come from a study of blood T cell repertoires in COVID-19. V was shortened by 2 bases and J by 1 base, with 8 bases between the two germline ends. Germline V gives CDR1 MNHNS, CDR2 SASEGT. This CDR3 is 14 amino acids long. Profiled with immunoSEQ multiplex PCR; TCRdb holds only in-frame clones, not every one. The table has roughly 250,000 clones, around 85% seen once. Material: peripheral blood. The rearrangement joins TRBV6-1 to TRBJ1-1; D unclear. The receptor was derived from a human donor with COVID-19, enrolled during active disease. The donor label of this sample is uncertain. The CDR3 DNA follows: TGTGCCAGCAGTGAATGGGAGCCGAACACTGAAGCTTTCTTT. Protein sequence: CASSEWEPNTEAFF.